This TCR beta chain was found in a study of blood T cell repertoires in COVID-19. The CDR3 is 18 amino acids. J gave up 5 bases and V 0 bases, and 13 bases lay outside the gene matches. Germline assignment: CDR1 MNHEY and CDR2 SVGEGT. Authors' analysis steps: Amplifying reference gene primers gave estimates of nucleated cell counts. Here immunoSEQ multiplex PCR was the method, and the copy in TCRdb shows in-frame clones only, minus some. The V and J calls and clone size were taken over from that table, and D and trimming were inferred from the DNA. The table records 240,000 or so clones, 88% of them present only once.

The chain joins TRBV6-2 or TRBV6-3 to TRBJ2-1, with TRBD2 matching over 7 bases. This TCR came from a middle-aged woman who had recovered from COVID-19. Material: peripheral blood. The CDR3 bases are TGTGCCAGCAGTTACTCGGCCAGCCGAGCGGGATGGGACAATGAGCAGTTCTTC. Amino acids: CASSYSASRAGWDNEQFF.